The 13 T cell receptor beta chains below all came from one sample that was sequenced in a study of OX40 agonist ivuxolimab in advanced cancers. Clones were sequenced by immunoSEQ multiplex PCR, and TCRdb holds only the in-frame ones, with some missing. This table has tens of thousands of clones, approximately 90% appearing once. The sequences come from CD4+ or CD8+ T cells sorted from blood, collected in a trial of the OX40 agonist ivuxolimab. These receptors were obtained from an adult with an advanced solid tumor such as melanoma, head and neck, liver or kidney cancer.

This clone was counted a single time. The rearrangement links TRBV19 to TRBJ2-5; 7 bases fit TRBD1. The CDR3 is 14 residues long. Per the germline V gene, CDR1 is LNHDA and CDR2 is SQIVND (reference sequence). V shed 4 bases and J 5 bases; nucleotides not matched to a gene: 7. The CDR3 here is CASSKTGVGETQYF. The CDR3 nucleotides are TGTGCCAGTAGTAAAACAGGGGTCGGCGAGACCCAGTACTTC.

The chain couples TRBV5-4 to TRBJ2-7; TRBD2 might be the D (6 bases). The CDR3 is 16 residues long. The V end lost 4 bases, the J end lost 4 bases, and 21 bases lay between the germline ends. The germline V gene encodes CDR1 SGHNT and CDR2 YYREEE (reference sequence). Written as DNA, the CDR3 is TGTGCCAGCAGCGACCGGGGGTCGCTGGGCCTATACGAGCAGTACTTC. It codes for CASSDRGSLGLYEQYF.

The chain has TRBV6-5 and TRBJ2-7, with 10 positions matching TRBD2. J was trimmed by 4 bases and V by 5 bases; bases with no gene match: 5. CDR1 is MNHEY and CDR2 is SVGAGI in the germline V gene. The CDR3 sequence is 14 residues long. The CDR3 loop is CASSPVAGGYEQYF. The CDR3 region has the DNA TGTGCCAGCAGTCCCGTAGCGGGAGGTTACGAGCAGTACTTC.

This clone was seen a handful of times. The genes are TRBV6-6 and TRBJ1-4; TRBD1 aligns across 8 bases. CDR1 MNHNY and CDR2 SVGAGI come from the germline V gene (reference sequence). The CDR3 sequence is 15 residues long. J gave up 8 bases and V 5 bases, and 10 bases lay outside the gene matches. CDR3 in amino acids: CASSPQGAGREKLFF. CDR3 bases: TGTGCCAGCAGTCCGCAGGGGGCCGGGAGGGAAAAACTGTTTTTT.

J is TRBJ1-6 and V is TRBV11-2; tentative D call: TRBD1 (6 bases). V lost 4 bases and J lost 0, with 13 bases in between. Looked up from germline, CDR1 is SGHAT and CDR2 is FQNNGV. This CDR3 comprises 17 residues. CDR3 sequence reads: CASSSPDRSSYNSPLHF. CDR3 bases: TGTGCCAGCAGCTCACCCGACAGGAGCTCCTATAATTCACCCCTCCACTTT.

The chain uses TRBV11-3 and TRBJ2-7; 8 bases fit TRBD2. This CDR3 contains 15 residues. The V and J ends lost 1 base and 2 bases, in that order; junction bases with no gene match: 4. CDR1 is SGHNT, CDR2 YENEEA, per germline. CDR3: CASSLVSSGTYEQYF. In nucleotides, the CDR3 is TGTGCCAGCAGCTTAGTCAGTAGCGGGACCTACGAGCAGTACTTC.

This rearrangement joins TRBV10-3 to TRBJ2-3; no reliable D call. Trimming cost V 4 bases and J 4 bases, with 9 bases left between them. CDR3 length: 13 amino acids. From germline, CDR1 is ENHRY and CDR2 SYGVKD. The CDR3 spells CAISGRDSDTQYF. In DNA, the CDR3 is TGTGCCATCAGTGGTCGTGATTCAGATACGCAGTATTTT.

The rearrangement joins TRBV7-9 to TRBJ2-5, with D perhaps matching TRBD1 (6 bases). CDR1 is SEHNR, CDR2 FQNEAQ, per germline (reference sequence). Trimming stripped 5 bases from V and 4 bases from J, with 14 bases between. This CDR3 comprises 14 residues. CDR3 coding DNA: TGTGCCAGCAGCGTACAGGGCCGGGGAGAGACCCAGTACTTC. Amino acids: CASSVQGRGETQYF. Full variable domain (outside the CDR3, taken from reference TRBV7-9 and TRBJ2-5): DTGVSQNPRHKITKRGQNVTFRCDPISEHNRLYWYRQTLGQGPEFLTYFQNEAQLEKSRLLSDRFSAERPKGSFSTLEIQRTEQGDSAMYLCASSVQGRGETQYFGPGTRLLVL.

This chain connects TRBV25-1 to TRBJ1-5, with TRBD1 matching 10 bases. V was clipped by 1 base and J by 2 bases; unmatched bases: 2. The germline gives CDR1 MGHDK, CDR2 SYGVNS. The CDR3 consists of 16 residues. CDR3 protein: CASSESGTGGNQPQHF. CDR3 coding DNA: TGTGCCAGCAGTGAATCGGGGACAGGGGGCAATCAGCCCCAGCATTTT.

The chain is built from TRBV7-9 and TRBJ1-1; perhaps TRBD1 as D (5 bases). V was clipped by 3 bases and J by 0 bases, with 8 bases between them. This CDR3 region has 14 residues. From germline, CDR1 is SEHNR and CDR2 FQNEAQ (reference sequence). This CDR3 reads CASSLQGVNTEAFF. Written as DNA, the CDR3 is TGTGCCAGCAGCTTGCAGGGAGTGAACACTGAAGCTTTCTTT.

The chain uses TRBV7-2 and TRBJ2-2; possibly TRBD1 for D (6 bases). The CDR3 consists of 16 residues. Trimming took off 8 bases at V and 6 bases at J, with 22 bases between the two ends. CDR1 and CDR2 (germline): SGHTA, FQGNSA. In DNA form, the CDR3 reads TGTGCCAGCGGCCAGTTGGGGGCCCCATCGGCCGGGGAGCTGTTTTTT. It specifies CASGQLGAPSAGELFF.

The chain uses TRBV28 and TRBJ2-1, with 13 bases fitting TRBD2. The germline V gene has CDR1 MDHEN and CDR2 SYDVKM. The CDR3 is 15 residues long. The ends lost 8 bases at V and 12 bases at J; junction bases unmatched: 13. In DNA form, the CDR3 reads TGTGCCAGCCTGTTACTAGCGGGAGGGCCGGTGAGGCAGTTCTTC. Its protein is CASLLLAGGPVRQFF.

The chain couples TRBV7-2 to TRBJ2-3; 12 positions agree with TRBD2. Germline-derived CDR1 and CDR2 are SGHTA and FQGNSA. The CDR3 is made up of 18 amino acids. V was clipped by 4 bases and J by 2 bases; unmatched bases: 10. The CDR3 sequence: CASSSSAWTSGNTDTQYF. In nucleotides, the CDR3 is TGTGCCAGCAGCTCCTCCGCCTGGACTAGCGGGAACACAGATACGCAGTATTTT.